The 32 T cell receptor beta chains given below trace back to one sample, sequenced in a study of T cells in Graves' hyperthyroidism and ophthalmopathy. It was RNA transcripts that yielded the amplified TCR beta CDR3 regions. The TCR CDR3 first-round RT-PCR relied on the HTBI primer set. MiXCR was run by TCRdb on the multiplex PCR reads, yielding one entry per CDR3 protein. The sample has nearly 600,000 distinct CDR3 sequences, 14% seen once. The sequenced material came from blood. The receptors were gathered from a woman aged 18-35 years with Graves' ophthalmopathy.

This clonotype was found many times. The gene calls are TRBV12-3 or TRBV12-4 and TRBJ2-1; 7 positions agree with TRBD2. The CDR3 has 14 amino acids. Trimming at V came to 2 bases and at J to 5 bases, leaving 3 bases not matched to a gene. The CDR3 DNA sequence: TGTGCCAGCAGTTTAAGGCTAGCGGACAATGAGCAGTTCTTC. Translating it yields CASSLRLADNEQFF.

This clonotype was observed at least ten times. This chain connects TRBV5-1 to TRBJ1-5, with a possible D match to TRBD1 (5 bases). This CDR3 is 16 amino acids long. Deletions cut 4 bases from V and 5 bases from J, with 19 bases between. The germline gives CDR1 SGHRS, CDR2 YFSETQ. The CDR3 nucleotides read TGCGCCAGCAGCCTCGGGGGGGGAGGCCCGTATCAGCCCCAGCATTTT. This codes for CASSLGGGGPYQPQHF.

The sample holds many counts of this clonotype. J is TRBJ2-5 and V is TRBV7-9; D perhaps matches TRBD1 (5 bases). Germline V gene data show CDR1 as SEHNR and CDR2 as FQNEAQ (reference sequence). V was trimmed by 11 bases and J by 4 bases, leaving 23 bases between them. The CDR3 contains 15 residues. The CDR3 sequence is CARQTAFDPLETQYF. In DNA form, the CDR3 reads TGTGCCCGACAGACAGCCTTCGATCCCTTAGAGACCCAGTACTTC.

The rearrangement uses TRBV4-2 and TRBJ2-4, with D possibly matching TRBD2 (5 bases). The length of the CDR3 is 16 residues. The germline CDR1 and CDR2 sequences are LGHNA and YNFKEQ. Trimming shortened V by 4 bases and J by 0 bases, and 13 bases separated the two germline ends. CDR3 DNA sequence: TGTGCCAGCAGCCGAAAGGGCGGGTTAGCCAAAAACATTCAGTACTTC. This encodes CASSRKGGLAKNIQYF.

This chain joins TRBV19 and TRBJ2-1, with 9 bases identical to TRBD2. V shed 6 bases, J shed 5 bases, and the junction held 11 bases outside the gene matches. CDR3 length: 16 residues. Per the germline V gene, CDR1 is LNHDA and CDR2 is SQIVND (reference sequence). The CDR3 loop reads CASSLSRAGGHNEQFF. In nucleotides, the CDR3 is TGTGCCAGTAGCCTTTCTCGAGCGGGAGGCCACAATGAGCAGTTCTTC. Supplemented by reference TRBV19 and TRBJ2-1, the full variable domain reads DGGITQSPKYLFRKEGQNVTLSCEQNLNHDAMYWYRQDPGQGLRLIYYSQIVNDFQKGDIAEGYSVSREKKESFPLTVTSAQKNPTAFYLCASSLSRAGGHNEQFFGPGTRLTVL.

The gene calls are TRBV11-2 and TRBJ2-5; 7 nucleotides line up with TRBD1. The V segment lost 3 bases and the J segment 3 bases; nucleotides outside the gene matches: 4. Germline-derived CDR1 and CDR2 are SGHAT and FQNNGV. CDR3 size: 14 residues. CDR3 DNA sequence: TGTGCCAGCAGCTTTTCCGGGACAGAAGAGACCCAGTACTTC. Encoded protein: CASSFSGTEETQYF.

This sequence joins TRBV20-1 and TRBJ1-1; maybe TRBD1 (6 bases). Germline lookup yields CDR1 DFQATT and CDR2 SNEGSKA (reference sequence). V was clipped by 3 bases and J by 3 bases, with 11 bases between them. The CDR3 loop spans 13 amino acids. The DNA of the CDR3 is TGCAGTGCTAGTCTGGGGGCATACACTGAAGCTTTCTTT. Its translation: CSASLGAYTEAFF.

This clonotype has more than one count but fewer than ten. The J gene is TRBJ2-2, the V gene TRBV9; 8 bases line up with TRBD2. J lost 7 bases, V lost 4 bases, and 6 bases had no gene match. The CDR3 runs 14 residues. The germline V gene has CDR1 SGDLS and CDR2 YYNGEE. The CDR3 here is CASSPGGVSGELFF. The CDR3 DNA reads as TGTGCCAGCAGCCCGGGAGGGGTTAGCGGGGAGCTGTTTTTT.

The sample holds many counts of this clonotype. The V gene is TRBV28, the J gene TRBJ2-1; a possible D gene is TRBD2 (5 bases). The CDR3 extends over 16 amino acids. Germline values: CDR1 MDHEN, CDR2 SYDVKM. Trimming took 1 base from V and 0 from J, leaving 10 bases between them. This CDR3 reads CASSLYKRVSYNEQFF. The CDR3 coding sequence is TGTGCCAGCAGTTTATATAAGAGGGTCTCCTACAATGAGCAGTTCTTC.

This clonotype was counted many times. This rearrangement joins TRBV28 to TRBJ2-7; 10 bases map to TRBD2. Germline CDR1 MDHEN, CDR2 SYDVKM. After removal of 2 bases from V and 6 bases from J, the junction contained 16 bases not matched to a gene. CDR3 size: 18 residues. Here the CDR3 reads CASSLALELAGGPGEQYF. The CDR3 region has the DNA TGTGCCAGCAGTTTAGCCCTCGAATTAGCGGGAGGACCGGGCGAGCAGTACTTC.

This clonotype was seen many times. This chain joins TRBV12-3 or TRBV12-4 and TRBJ1-5; weak D call: TRBD1 (5 bases). The CDR3 extends over 15 amino acids. Trimming removed 1 base at V and 7 bases at J, with 14 bases between. The chain's CDR3 is CASSLGGQGVQPQHF. CDR3 nucleotides: TGTGCCAGCAGTTTAGGTGGCCAGGGAGTCCAGCCCCAGCATTTT.

This clonotype was counted ten times or more. This chain joins TRBV30 and TRBJ1-1, with 7 bases lining up with TRBD1. CDR3 length: 14 amino acids. With V trimmed by 0 bases and J by 11 bases, 12 bases remained unmatched. The germline gives CDR1 GTSNPN, CDR2 SVGIG (reference sequence). The chain's CDR3 is CAWSVRRRQGKAFF. The DNA of the CDR3 is TGTGCCTGGAGTGTGAGACGTAGACAGGGTAAGGCTTTCTTT. The variable domain in full, completed from reference TRBV30 and TRBJ1-1, reads SQTIHQWPATLVQPVGSPLSLECTVEGTSNPNLYWYRQAAGRGLQLLFYSVGIGQISSEVPQNLSASRPQDRQFILSSKKLLLSDSGFYLCAWSVRRRQGKAFFGQGTRLTVV.

Many counts were recorded for this clonotype. This chain joins TRBV2 and TRBJ2-5, with a possible D match to TRBD2 (6 bases). The CDR3 sequence is 14 residues long. Germline V gene data show CDR1 as SNHLY and CDR2 as FYNNEI. V lost 5 bases and J lost 5, with 15 bases in between. The CDR3 region has the DNA TGTGCCAGCAGTTTGCGGGACTCCGGGGAGACCCAGTACTTC. Translated: CASSLRDSGETQYF.

This clonotype occurred a few times. Since the CDR3 does not end with the conserved phenylalanine or tryptophan, this likely comes from a read error. The chain links TRBV2 to TRBJ2-3, with 7 bases fitting TRBD2. CDR1 and CDR2 (germline): SNHLY, FYNNEI. The CDR3 spans 15 residues. Germline trimming cut 8 bases from V and 0 bases from J; bases unmatched to any gene: 8. The CDR3 is CASGYFSGSTDTQYS. The CDR3 DNA reads TGTGCCAGCGGTTACTTTAGCGGGAGCACAGATACGCAGTATTCT.

Concerning this clonotype itself: A much larger clone differs from this one at a single base, so this may be a read error. This sequence joins TRBV6-1 and TRBJ2-1; either TRBD1 or TRBD2 may supply D (5 bases each). CDR1 and CDR2 from the germline V gene are MNHNS and SASEGT. The V and J ends lost 7 bases and 5 bases respectively, with 15 bases between them. CDR3 length: 14 residues. The CDR3 DNA is TGTGCCAGCAAACCGGGGCAGGTTGACAATGAGCAGTTCTTC. This encodes CASKPGQVDNEQFF.

CDR3 coding DNA: TGTGCCAGCAGCCAAGATAGCGGGAGGGCCCAAACAAGGAACATTCAGTACTTC. Translated, it gives CASSQDSGRAQTRNIQYF. J is TRBJ2-4 and V is TRBV4-2; 11 bases match TRBD2. V dropped 0 bases and J dropped 7; count of bases not matched to a gene: 11. The V gene's germline CDR1 is LGHNA and CDR2 YNFKEQ. The CDR3 extends over 18 amino acids.

This clonotype was counted a few times. The chain carries TRBV9 and TRBJ2-1, with D possibly being TRBD2 (6 bases). The V end was cut by 2 bases, the J end by 9 bases, with 9 bases between. The CDR3 has 12 amino acids. CDR1 is SGDLS, CDR2 YYNGEE, per germline. The CDR3 loop reads CASSVGGFEQFF. DNA of the CDR3: TGTGCCAGCAGCGTTGGAGGGTTTGAGCAGTTCTTC.

This clonotype appeared a few times. The V gene is TRBV6-1, the J gene TRBJ2-1, with 8 positions matching TRBD2. The V gene's germline CDR1 is MNHNS and CDR2 SASEGT. J gave up 0 bases and V 6 bases, and 16 bases lay outside the gene matches. The CDR3 has 19 residues. This CDR3 is CASRSLGAGGVSSYNEQFF. CDR3 nucleotides: TGTGCCAGCAGATCCCTAGGGGCGGGAGGAGTGAGCTCCTACAATGAGCAGTTCTTC.

A note on this clonotype: This may stem from a read error, because a much larger clone lies one nucleotide away. This sequence joins TRBV28 and TRBJ2-1; the match to TRBD2 covers 12 bases. The ends lost 5 bases at V and 10 bases at J; junction bases unmatched: 12. The germline V gene encodes CDR1 MDHEN and CDR2 SYDVKM. The CDR3 is 16 amino acids. The CDR3 loop is CASSVGLAGNNNEQFF. CDR3 coding DNA: TGTGCCAGCAGTGTTGGACTAGCGGGGAATAATAACGAGCAGTTCTTC.

At least ten counts were recorded for this clonotype. This chain joins TRBV27 and TRBJ1-1; 10 positions match TRBD1. The CDR3 consists of 10 residues. V shed 8 bases and J 14 bases; nucleotides not matched to a gene: 5. Germline CDR1 reads MNHEY; CDR2 reads SMNVEV (reference sequence). The CDR3 DNA follows: TGTGCCAGCGGCCGGGACAGGGGCTTCTTT. Protein product: CASGRDRGFF.

In its sample, this clonotype was seen many times. This chain joins TRBV5-1 and TRBJ2-1; tentative D call: TRBD2 (5 bases). V was trimmed by 3 bases and J by 6 bases, leaving 13 bases between them. The CDR3 covers 14 residues. The germline CDR1 and CDR2 sequences are SGHRS and YFSETQ. The DNA for the CDR3 is TGCGCCAGCAGCTCGGGAAGCACCCTCAATGAGCAGTTCTTC. Amino acids: CASSSGSTLNEQFF. Together with reference TRBV5-1 and TRBJ2-1, the CDR3 gives the full variable domain: KAGVTQTPRYLIKTRGQQVTLSCSPISGHRSVSWYQQTPGQGLQFLFEYFSETQRNKGNFPGRFSGRQFSNSRSEMNVSTLELGDSALYLCASSSGSTLNEQFFGPGTRLTVL.

This chain links TRBV4-1 with TRBJ1-2, with 8 bases matching TRBD1. Trimming removed 3 bases from V and 4 bases from J; junction bases left unmatched: 13. The germline V gene has CDR1 MGHRA and CDR2 YSYEKL. This CDR3 is built from 17 residues. CDR3 bases: TGCGCCAGCAGCCACCCAACTCGGACAGGGTCGGGCTATGGCTACACCTTC. Protein sequence: CASSHPTRTGSGYGYTF.

Ten or more counts support this clonotype. The chain is built from TRBV30 and TRBJ1-5; D unresolved. With 2 bases removed from V and 0 bases from J, the gap between germline ends came to 8 bases. The germline CDR1 and CDR2 sequences are GTSNPN and SVGIG (reference sequence). The CDR3 is made up of 14 amino acids. CDR3 DNA: TGTGCCTGGAGTTCCGGATTTAGCAATCAGCCCCAGCATTTT. Protein: CAWSSGFSNQPQHF.

This clonotype was detected many times. The V gene is TRBV18, the J gene TRBJ1-1; 7 bases agree with TRBD1. With V trimmed by 3 bases and J by 7 bases, 11 bases remained unmatched. Germline-derived CDR1 and CDR2 are KGHSH and LQKENI. The CDR3 covers 15 residues. This CDR3 is CASSPRQGLTGEAFF. In DNA form, the CDR3 reads TGTGCCAGCTCACCGAGACAGGGTCTAACAGGTGAAGCTTTCTTT.

In this sample, this clonotype turned up a few times. The chain carries TRBV28 and TRBJ1-5; D is ambiguous. Germline V gene lookup returns CDR1 MDHEN and CDR2 SYDVKM. CDR3 length: 17 amino acids. The germline V and J ends were trimmed by 2 bases and 0 bases, with 14 bases remaining between them. The CDR3: CASSLIEGSYSNQPQHF. CDR3 DNA: TGTGCCAGCAGTTTAATCGAAGGGAGTTATAGCAATCAGCCCCAGCATTTT.

This clonotype showed up just a few times. The chain has TRBV30 and TRBJ2-3, with 9 bases fitting TRBD2. The germline V gene has CDR1 GTSNPN and CDR2 SVGIG (reference sequence). The CDR3 length is 17 residues. V was clipped by 5 bases and J by 3 bases; unmatched bases: 15. The CDR3 protein is CAWEPWTIAGGTDTQYF. CDR3 nucleotide sequence: TGTGCCTGGGAACCCTGGACTATCGCGGGAGGGACAGATACGCAGTATTTT.

The V call is TRBV28, the J call TRBJ1-1; D remains unclear. Per the germline V gene, CDR1 is MDHEN and CDR2 is SYDVKM. V was shortened by 3 bases and J by 2 bases, with 13 bases between the two germline ends. The CDR3 consists of 15 residues. The CDR3 is CASSFAGSLNTEAFF. CDR3 DNA: TGTGCCAGCAGTTTTGCGGGATCCCTAAACACTGAAGCTTTCTTT.

The sample holds many counts of this clonotype. The chain uses TRBV11-3 and TRBJ2-7; 8 bases line up with TRBD1. With V trimmed by 1 base and J by 3 bases, 5 bases remained unmatched. This CDR3 is 15 amino acids long. Germline CDR1 is SGHNT and CDR2 is YENEEA. The DNA of the CDR3 is TGTGCCAGCAGCTTAGTTGGACAGGGAGGCTACGAGCAGTACTTC. Residues: CASSLVGQGGYEQYF. Looking up the rest from reference TRBV11-3 and TRBJ2-7 gives the full variable domain: EAGVVQSPRYKIIEKKQPVAFWCNPISGHNTLYWYLQNLGQGPELLIRYENEEAVDDSQLPKDRFSAERLKGVDSTLKIQPAELGDSAVYLCASSLVGQGGYEQYFGPGTRLTVT.

The sample holds a few counts of this clonotype. An end of the junction differs from the germline gene, which may be a read error. The rearrangement uses TRBV27 and TRBJ2-7; D might be TRBD1 (6 bases). The CDR3 totals 13 residues. Per germline, CDR1 MNHEY and CDR2 SMNVEV (reference sequence). The DNA for the CDR3 is TGTGCCAGCGGTTTGACCACAGGGTCCGAGCAGTACTTC. Translation gives CASGLTTGSEQYF.

This clonotype was counted at least ten times. V and J are TRBV7-2 and TRBJ2-2; no firm D call. The CDR3 runs to 12 residues. Germline V gives CDR1 SGHTA, CDR2 FQGNSA. Trimming shortened V by 2 bases and J by 7 bases, and 5 bases separated the two germline ends. The CDR3 DNA reads TGTGCCAGCAGCTTATGGGGCGGGGAGCTGTTTTTT. This codes for CASSLWGGELFF.

The chain recombines TRBV9 with TRBJ1-1; 9 nucleotides line up with TRBD1. Trimming cost V 5 bases and J 1 base; bases outside gene matches: 6. Germline-derived CDR1 and CDR2 are SGDLS and YYNGEE. The CDR3 is made up of 15 amino acids. This CDR3 reads CASSAEGQGNTEAFF. For the CDR3, the DNA is TGTGCCAGCAGTGCCGAGGGACAGGGGAACACTGAAGCTTTCTTT.

This clonotype was seen at least ten times. The CDR3 nucleotides are TGCAGTGCTCGAGGTCGGACTAGCGGCTACAATGAGCAGTTCTTC. Its translation: CSARGRTSGYNEQFF. The chain couples TRBV20-1 to TRBJ2-1, with 10 bases identical to TRBD2. Germline V gene lookup returns CDR1 DFQATT and CDR2 SNEGSKA (reference sequence). The CDR3 contains 15 residues. The V segment lost 5 bases and the J segment 3 bases; nucleotides outside the gene matches: 7.